This TCR beta chain emerged from a study of regulatory T cells in long-lasting Graves disease. TCR beta libraries were built with iRepertoire HTBI primers and Arm-PCR of CDR3 regions. TCRdb re-analysed the multiplex PCR reads in MiXCR, keeping a single row per CDR3 protein. The sample holds 400,000 to 500,000 distinct CDR3 sequences, less than 15% seen once. This sample's time point: newly diagnosed GD, antithyroid drugs for less than 3 months. The authors made the TCR library using RNA they extracted from PBMCs. These data were also reused for a study on T cells in Graves' hyperthyroidism and ophthalmopathy. Per that study: Patients aged 18 to 65 had newly diagnosed hyperthyroidism of under 2 months' duration. Patients with ophthalmopathy were separated from those with stable hyperthyroidism by a 13 V-J model.

This TCR came from a woman aged 45-65 years with Graves disease. The source was peripheral blood mononuclear cells (PBMCs), collected at new diagnosis, from a patient treated with antithyroid drugs.

DNA for the CDR3: TGTGCCATCAGTACAGGGAACTATGGCTACACCTTC. This encodes CAISTGNYGYTF. The chain employs TRBV10-3 and TRBJ1-2, with a tentative D call TRBD1 (6 bases). The CDR3 runs to 12 residues. The germline gives CDR1 ENHRY, CDR2 SYGVKD. The V gene lost 5 bases and the J gene lost 2 bases, with 6 bases spanning the gap.